What follows describes a single TCR beta chain. The sample originates from a study of blood T cell repertoires in COVID-19. The length of the CDR3 is 14 residues. Trimming removed 5 bases from V and 1 base from J, with 12 bases in between. CDR1 is MDHEN, CDR2 SYDVKM, per germline. Under the authors' procedure: The authors estimated nucleated cell counts from reference gene primer amplification. Produced via immunoSEQ multiplex PCR; TCRdb's table is partial and in-frame only. Clone size and the V and J calls come from that table; the DNA yielded D and trimming. The sample carries approximately 75,000 clones, 65% to 90% recorded once.

This TCR was recovered from a woman in her fifties or sixties with acute or convalescent COVID-19. V gene TRBV28 combines with J gene TRBJ2-7; tentatively, D is TRBD2 (5 bases). Source material: peripheral blood. Written as DNA, the CDR3 is TGTGCCAGCAGTGTGGACTCGCTATCCTACGAGCAGTACTTC. It translates to CASSVDSLSYEQYF.